This TCR beta chain was documented in a study of T cell responses to AZD1222 COVID-19 vaccine. About this clone itself: In the same sample, other DNA sequences code for this CDR3.

The method was immunoSEQ multiplex PCR; TCRdb's version includes in-frame clones alone and lacks a portion of them. The repertoire holds approximately 200,000 clones, with roughly 92% as singletons. The TCR sequence derives from an adult who received the AZD1222 COVID-19 vaccine. Here the sequenced sample was peripheral blood, taken 28 days after the second AZD1222 dose.

CDR3 loop: CSVAGGDGYTF. The CDR3 DNA sequence: TGCAGCGTTGCAGGGGGCGATGGCTACACCTTC. The genes are TRBV29-1 and TRBJ1-2; 8 bases agree with TRBD1. The CDR3 consists of 11 residues. Per the germline V gene, CDR1 is SQVTM and CDR2 is ANQGSEA. With 4 bases clipped from V and 6 bases from J, the junction kept 1 base outside the gene matches.